A single sample gave rise to the 29 T cell receptor beta chains below, sequenced in a study of OX40 agonist ivuxolimab in advanced cancers. Here immunoSEQ multiplex PCR was the method, and the copy in TCRdb shows in-frame clones only, minus some. Of tens of thousands of clones listed, around 80% are singletons. The sequencing here drew on CD4+ or CD8+ T cells sorted from blood, taken in a trial of the OX40 agonist ivuxolimab. The source is an adult with an advanced solid tumor such as melanoma, head and neck, liver or kidney cancer.

The J gene is TRBJ1-1, the V gene TRBV5-6; perhaps TRBD1 as D (5 bases). This CDR3 has 12 amino acids. Trimming pared 1 base from V and 5 bases from J, leaving 6 bases between. Germline V gene lookup returns CDR1 SGHDT and CDR2 YYEEEE. CDR3 region: CASSLRGTEAFF. In DNA, the CDR3 is TGTGCCAGCAGCTTGAGGGGTACTGAAGCTTTCTTT.

This clone was seen a handful of times. This chain uses TRBV7-9 with TRBJ2-1; maybe TRBD1 (6 bases). Trimming cost V 5 bases and J 9 bases, with 11 bases left between them. Germline CDR1 SEHNR, CDR2 FQNEAQ (reference sequence). This CDR3 contains 12 residues. For the CDR3, the DNA is TGTGCCAGCAGCCTGCCCAGGGGTGAGCAGTTCTTC. It encodes CASSLPRGEQFF.

V and J are TRBV30 and TRBJ1-2; no clear D. Germline V gene sequence: CDR1 GTSNPN, CDR2 SVGIG (reference sequence). The ends were cut back, 4 bases at V and 2 bases at J, with 5 bases in the middle. CDR3 size: 11 residues. CDR3: CAWNYNYGYTF. CDR3 nucleotide sequence: TGTGCCTGGAATTACAACTATGGCTACACCTTC.

The rearrangement links TRBV6-4 to TRBJ2-3; D is ambiguous. In germline, CDR1 is MRHNA, CDR2 SNTAGT. The V and J ends lost 1 base and 1 base respectively, with 3 bases between them. The CDR3 spans 13 residues. The CDR3 nucleotides read TGTGCCAGCAGTGACTACGGCACAGATACGCAGTATTTT. It specifies CASSDYGTDTQYF.

The chain carries TRBV7-2 and TRBJ2-5; D tentatively reads TRBD1 or TRBD2 (5 bases each). V lost 4 bases and J lost 2, with 14 bases in between. Germline V gene lookup returns CDR1 SGHTA and CDR2 FQGNSA. CDR3 size: 15 residues. CDR3 protein: CASSSGATGQETQYF. CDR3 coding DNA: TGTGCCAGCAGCTCCGGGGCAACGGGACAAGAGACCCAGTACTTC.

The rearrangement joins TRBV7-8 to TRBJ2-1, with 7 bases identical to TRBD2. The V segment lost 1 base and the J segment 4 bases; nucleotides outside the gene matches: 7. CDR1 is SGHVS, CDR2 FQNEAQ, per germline. This CDR3 contains 16 residues. The CDR3 DNA is TGTGCCAGCAGCTTAGGCGGGGGAAGTAGGTACAATGAGCAGTTCTTC. This translates into CASSLGGGSRYNEQFF.

This clone has only a few counts. The V call is TRBV6-6, the J call TRBJ1-2, with a weak D call TRBD1 (5 bases). CDR3 length equals 13 residues. CDR1 and CDR2 (germline): MNHNY, SVGAGI (reference sequence). V lost 6 bases and J lost 8, with 16 bases in between. CDR3 in DNA: TGTGCCAGCAGAGACGGGACTGGGTACGGCTACACCTTC. Its translation: CASRDGTGYGYTF.

The rearrangement links TRBV9 to TRBJ2-3; D perhaps matches TRBD1 (6 bases). Trimming removed 4 bases at V and 0 bases at J, with 21 bases between. The germline CDR1 and CDR2 sequences are SGDLS and YYNGEE. CDR3 size: 18 residues. The CDR3 coding sequence is TGTGCCAGCAGCCTCCAGACAGGCTCATCCTTAAGCACAGATACGCAGTATTTT. Translation: CASSLQTGSSLSTDTQYF.

The chain carries TRBV28 and TRBJ2-5, with 7 bases matching TRBD1. V lost 6 bases to trimming and J lost 5 bases; unmatched junction nucleotides: 0. This CDR3 spans 11 amino acids. CDR1 is MDHEN, CDR2 SYDVKM, per germline. CDR3 sequence: CASRDRETQYF. CDR3 coding DNA: TGTGCCAGCAGGGACAGGGAGACCCAGTACTTC.

The chain uses TRBV7-8 and TRBJ2-5; unclear D gene. The CDR3 loop spans 11 amino acids. From germline, CDR1 is SGHVS and CDR2 FQNEAQ. With 4 bases removed from V and 3 bases from J, the gap between germline ends came to 3 bases. CDR3 DNA sequence: TGTGCCAGCAGCTGGGAAGAGACCCAGTACTTC. As protein: CASSWEETQYF.

J is TRBJ1-2 and V is TRBV5-6; D ambiguous. The V and J ends lost 4 bases and 6 bases respectively, with 19 bases between them. This CDR3 has 15 residues. The germline V gene encodes CDR1 SGHDT and CDR2 YYEEEE. CDR3 sequence: CASSARGSRLNGYTF. CDR3 sequence (DNA): TGTGCCAGCAGCGCCCGTGGGTCCCGTCTCAATGGCTACACCTTC.

The rearrangement joins TRBV5-1 to TRBJ2-3; D not certain. V gave up 6 bases and J gave up 1 base, with 12 bases separating them. Germline CDR1 and CDR2: SGHRS and YFSETQ. This CDR3 spans 14 amino acids. The CDR3 region is CASKVDQGTDTQYF. The CDR3 DNA reads as TGCGCCAGCAAGGTGGATCAGGGCACAGATACGCAGTATTTT.

This clone was counted at least ten times. This sequence joins TRBV10-1 and TRBJ2-2, with 10 bases matching TRBD1. This CDR3 spans 14 amino acids. CDR1 WNHNN and CDR2 SYGVQD come from the germline V gene (reference sequence). V trimming: 4 bases; J trimming: 6 bases; junction bases outside the gene matches: 2. The CDR3 reads CASSGQGASGELFF. The DNA of the CDR3 is TGCGCCAGCAGTGGACAGGGGGCCTCCGGGGAGCTGTTTTTT.

The rearrangement joins TRBV25-1 to TRBJ1-2; D is ambiguous. V gave up 1 base and J gave up 2 bases, with 8 bases separating them. Germline V lookup: CDR1 MGHDK, CDR2 SYGVNS. This CDR3 has 14 amino acids. The DNA of the CDR3 is TGTGCCAGCAGTGAATTAGAGCCCAACTATGGCTACACCTTC. This gives the protein CASSELEPNYGYTF.

The chain has TRBV15 and TRBJ2-3; D is perhaps TRBD1 (5 bases). CDR3 length: 15 amino acids. Per germline, CDR1 LNHNV and CDR2 YYDKDF (reference sequence). V shed 0 bases and J shed 5 bases, with 12 bases lying between them. In nucleotides, the CDR3 is TGTGCCACCAGCAGAGAGGTCAGCGACAGAGATACGCAGTATTTT. Its translation is CATSREVSDRDTQYF.

V usage is TRBV19 and J usage is TRBJ1-5; D is unclear. The V gene's germline CDR1 is LNHDA and CDR2 SQIVND (reference sequence). There are 14 residues in the CDR3. The V end was cut by 5 bases, the J end by 3 bases, with 11 bases between. In DNA, the CDR3 is TGTGCCAGTAGTGGTGACGAGGTCAATCAGCCCCAGCATTTT. The encoded protein is CASSGDEVNQPQHF.

The rearrangement links TRBV5-6 to TRBJ2-7, with D possibly being TRBD1 or TRBD2 (5 bases each). The CDR3 covers 16 residues. CDR1 and CDR2 from the germline V gene are SGHDT and YYEEEE. The V and J ends lost 3 bases and 0 bases respectively, with 16 bases between them. The CDR3 region is CASSSRGRASSYEQYF. In DNA, the CDR3 is TGTGCCAGCAGCTCCCGGGGCAGGGCTTCCTCCTACGAGCAGTACTTC.

The chain uses TRBV6-1 and TRBJ2-5; D is possibly TRBD1 (5 bases). Germline V CDR1 and CDR2: MNHNS, SASEGT. Trimming took 2 bases from V and 1 from J, leaving 14 bases between them. The CDR3 is made up of 16 amino acids. CDR3 region: CASSESPRGSQETQYF. CDR3 nucleotides: TGTGCCAGCAGTGAATCCCCAAGGGGATCCCAAGAGACCCAGTACTTC.

The chain uses TRBV30 and TRBJ2-2; no clear D. The V end was cut by 2 bases, the J end by 0 bases, with 10 bases between. CDR3 length: 15 amino acids. CDR1 is GTSNPN and CDR2 is SVGIG in the germline V gene (reference sequence). The CDR3 DNA follows: TGTGCCTGGAGTAACTTTGGGTCGAACACCGGGGAGCTGTTTTTT. This sequence encodes CAWSNFGSNTGELFF.

The count of this clone is one. The chain carries TRBV19 and TRBJ1-6; 10 nucleotides match TRBD1. Germline V CDR1 and CDR2: LNHDA, SQIVND (reference sequence). Trimming at V came to 3 bases and at J to 6 bases, leaving 5 bases not matched to a gene. The CDR3 is 16 amino acids. The CDR3 region is CASSMGTGASNSPLHF. In DNA, the CDR3 is TGTGCCAGTAGTATGGGGACAGGGGCGAGTAATTCACCCCTCCACTTT.

The J gene is TRBJ2-5, the V gene TRBV25-1; the D call may be TRBD1 or TRBD2 (6 bases each). This CDR3 is 14 amino acids long. V gave up 3 bases and J gave up 4 bases, with 12 bases separating them. The V gene's germline CDR1 is MGHDK and CDR2 SYGVNS. The CDR3 loop is CASSDQGRGETQYF. CDR3 in DNA: TGTGCCAGCAGTGATCAGGGGCGGGGAGAGACCCAGTACTTC.

CDR3 DNA sequence: TGTGCCAGCAGCAAAACAGGGCTACCCAACTATGGCTACACCTTC. Residues: CASSKTGLPNYGYTF. The chain couples TRBV21-1 to TRBJ1-2; TRBD1, the table's D call, was not compared with the DNA. TRBV21-1 is a listed pseudogene. The CDR3 runs to 15 residues.

This chain joins TRBV19 and TRBJ2-1; D ambiguous. The CDR3 loop spans 14 amino acids. Trimming left V 11 bases short and J 0 bases short, with 14 bases between. Germline lookup yields CDR1 LNHDA and CDR2 SQIVND (reference sequence). CDR3 in amino acids: CASSLFSSYNEQFF. The CDR3, as DNA: TGTGCCTCCTCATTATTTAGCTCCTACAATGAGCAGTTCTTC. Based on the CDR3 plus reference TRBV19 and TRBJ2-1, the full variable domain is DGGITQSPKYLFRKEGQNVTLSCEQNLNHDAMYWYRQDPGQGLRLIYYSQIVNDFQKGDIAEGYSVSREKKESFPLTVTSAQKNPTAFYLCASSLFSSYNEQFFGPGTRLTVL.

The rearrangement links TRBV19 to TRBJ2-2; D is undetermined. The CDR3 contains 15 residues. Between the trimmed V and J ends, which lost 3 bases and 0 bases, there was a span of 8 bases. CDR1 LNHDA and CDR2 SQIVND come from the germline V gene (reference sequence). CDR3 coding DNA: TGTGCCAGTAGTATGTTCCTCGCGAACACCGGGGAGCTGTTTTTT. Its translation is CASSMFLANTGELFF.

The chain is built from TRBV2 and TRBJ1-2; D call uncertain. Trimming shortened V by 5 bases and J by 2 bases, and 9 bases separated the two germline ends. Germline V gives CDR1 SNHLY, CDR2 FYNNEI. The CDR3 has 13 amino acids. DNA for the CDR3: TGTGCCAGCAGTTTTATGAGGAACTATGGCTACACCTTC. This gives the protein CASSFMRNYGYTF.

The genes are TRBV4-1 and TRBJ1-2; D gene uncertain. CDR3 length equals 15 residues. Trimming took off 0 bases at V and 5 bases at J, with 13 bases between the two ends. The germline V gene encodes CDR1 MGHRA and CDR2 YSYEKL. The CDR3 reads CASSQELEAGYGYTF. The CDR3 DNA reads TGCGCCAGCAGCCAAGAGTTGGAGGCAGGTTATGGCTACACCTTC.

V gene TRBV5-4 combines with J gene TRBJ1-1, with D possibly TRBD1 on 5 matching bases. Trimming removed 4 bases from V and 4 bases from J, with 14 bases in between. The CDR3 has 14 residues. Looked up from germline, CDR1 is SGHNT and CDR2 is YYREEE (reference sequence). CDR3 in DNA: TGTGCCAGCAGCCCCCCGGGACGGATCACTGAAGCTTTCTTT. Its translation is CASSPPGRITEAFF.

This clone was recorded a few times. The CDR3: CASRTMGTSGHRAEETQYF. CDR3 sequence (DNA): TGTGCCAGCAGGACTATGGGGACTAGCGGACACAGGGCCGAAGAGACCCAGTACTTC. The genes are TRBV28 and TRBJ2-5, with TRBD2 identical over 11 bases. Germline V gives CDR1 MDHEN, CDR2 SYDVKM. Germline trimming cut 6 bases from V and 3 bases from J; bases unmatched to any gene: 18. The CDR3 length is 19 residues.

This clone is a singleton in its sample. This chain joins TRBV29-1 and TRBJ2-7; unclear D gene. Per the germline V gene, CDR1 is SQVTM and CDR2 is ANQGSEA. V lost 4 bases to trimming and J lost 6 bases, with 16 bases between them. The CDR3 consists of 13 residues. The CDR3 sequence is CSVVWSQLSEQYF. The CDR3, as DNA: TGCAGCGTTGTTTGGTCTCAACTAAGCGAGCAGTACTTC.